This T cell receptor beta chain was sequenced during a study of T cell clonality in common variable immunodeficiency. Study results and caveats: Fewer TCRbeta clones were shared among CVID subjects than controls. Common variable immunodeficiency TCR beta sequences reportedly had fewer deletions and N-nucleotide insertions.

This clone was recorded many times. Its antigen is undetermined. The CDR3 end is not reached by the read, which stops 3 residues before it; the germline J gene fills it in. Reduced serum IgG, IgA and/or IgM plus specific antibody deficiency defined CVID. Aged about 9 to 64 years, CVID subjects averaged about 39 years old. Measured with immunoSEQ multiplex PCR; TCRdb has only the in-frame clones, and not every one. The sample includes over 30,000 clones, none of them occurring once. The length of the CDR3 is 12 residues. Germline V CDR1 and CDR2: SEHNR, FQNEAQ (reference sequence). The chain employs TRBV7-9 and TRBJ1-1, with TRBD1 matching over 7 bases. The specimen sequenced was peripheral blood mononuclear cells. The source is a human donor with common variable immunodeficiency. CDR3 sequence: CASRPTDREAFF. The CDR3 bases that were read are TGTGCCAGCAGGCCGACGGACAGGGAA.